This T cell receptor (beta chain) was found in a study of T-cell memory formation after mild COVID-19. In this sample, this clonotype turned up a few times. TCRdb used MiXCR to reprocess the 5' RACE reads, holding one entry per CDR3 protein. Among about 390,000 distinct CDR3 sequences listed, 16% were seen once. The CDR3 runs 16 residues. The germline gives CDR1 SGHRS, CDR2 YFSETQ. J lost 0 bases, V lost 3 bases, and 2 bases had no gene match. Sequencing input: PBMCs or a T cell subset sorted from them (not recorded which). This chain connects TRBV5-1 to TRBJ2-6, with 8 nucleotides matching TRBD2. The receptor was isolated from a man between 18 and 35 years old who had mild COVID-19 (a few samples of this study predate the infection). Cell type and time point are not known. CDR3 protein: CASSSGGLSGANVLTF. In DNA form, the CDR3 reads TGCGCCAGCAGCTCGGGGGGGCTCTCTGGGGCCAACGTCCTGACTTTC.